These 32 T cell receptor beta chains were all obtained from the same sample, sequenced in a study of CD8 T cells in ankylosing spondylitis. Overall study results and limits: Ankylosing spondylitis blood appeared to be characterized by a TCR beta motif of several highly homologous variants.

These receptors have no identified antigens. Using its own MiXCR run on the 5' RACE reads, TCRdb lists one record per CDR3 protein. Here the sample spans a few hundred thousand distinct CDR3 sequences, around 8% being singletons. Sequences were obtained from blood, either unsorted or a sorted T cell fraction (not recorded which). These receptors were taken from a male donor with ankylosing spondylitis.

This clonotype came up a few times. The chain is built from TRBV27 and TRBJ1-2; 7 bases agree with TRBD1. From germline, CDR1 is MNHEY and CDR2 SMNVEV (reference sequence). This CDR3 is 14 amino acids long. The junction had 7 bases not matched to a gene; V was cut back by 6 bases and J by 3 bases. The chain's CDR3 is CASRPTGEDYGYTF. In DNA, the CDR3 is TGTGCCAGCAGACCTACAGGGGAGGACTATGGCTACACCTTC.

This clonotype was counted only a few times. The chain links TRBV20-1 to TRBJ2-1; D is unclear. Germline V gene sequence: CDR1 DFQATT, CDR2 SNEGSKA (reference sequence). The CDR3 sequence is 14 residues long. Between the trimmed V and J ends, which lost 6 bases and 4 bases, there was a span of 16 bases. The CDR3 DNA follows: TGCAGTGCCCCCCCATGGAACGATTACAATGAGCAGTTCTTC. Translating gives CSAPPWNDYNEQFF.

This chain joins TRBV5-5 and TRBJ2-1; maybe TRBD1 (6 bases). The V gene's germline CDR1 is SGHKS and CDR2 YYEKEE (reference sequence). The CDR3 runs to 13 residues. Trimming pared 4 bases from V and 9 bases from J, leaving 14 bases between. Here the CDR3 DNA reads TGTGCCAGCAGCATCACAGGGTCTGGTGAGCAGTTCTTC. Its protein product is CASSITGSGEQFF.

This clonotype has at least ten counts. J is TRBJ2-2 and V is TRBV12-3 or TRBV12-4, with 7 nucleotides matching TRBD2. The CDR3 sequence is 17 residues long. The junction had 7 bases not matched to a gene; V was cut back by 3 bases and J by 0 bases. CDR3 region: CASSFRLAVSNTGELFF. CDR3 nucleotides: TGTGCCAGCAGTTTTAGGCTAGCGGTCTCGAACACCGGGGAGCTGTTTTTT.

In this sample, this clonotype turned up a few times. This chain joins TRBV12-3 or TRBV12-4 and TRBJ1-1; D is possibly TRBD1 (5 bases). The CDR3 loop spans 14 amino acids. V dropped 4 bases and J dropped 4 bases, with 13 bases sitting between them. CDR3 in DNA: TGTGCCAGCAGTTCCCGCAGGGATCGCACTGAAGCTTTCTTT. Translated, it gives CASSSRRDRTEAFF.

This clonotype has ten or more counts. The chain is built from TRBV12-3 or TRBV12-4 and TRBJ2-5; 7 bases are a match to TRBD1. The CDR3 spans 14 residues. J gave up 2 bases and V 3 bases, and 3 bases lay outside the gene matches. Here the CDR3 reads CASSFTGQQETQYF. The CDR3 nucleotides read TGTGCCAGCAGTTTCACGGGACAGCAAGAGACCCAGTACTTC.

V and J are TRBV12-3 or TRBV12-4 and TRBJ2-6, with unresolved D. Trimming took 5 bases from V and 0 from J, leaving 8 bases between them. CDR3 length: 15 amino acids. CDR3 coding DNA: TGTGCCAGCAGTCCCGGCCGCTCTGGGGCCAACGTCCTGACTTTC. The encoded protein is CASSPGRSGANVLTF.

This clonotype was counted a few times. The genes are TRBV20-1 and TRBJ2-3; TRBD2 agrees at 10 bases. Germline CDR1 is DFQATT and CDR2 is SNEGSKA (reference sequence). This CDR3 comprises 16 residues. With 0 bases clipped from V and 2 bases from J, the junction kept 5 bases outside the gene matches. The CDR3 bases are TGCAGTGCTAGAGATTCTAGCGGGAGTGTCACAGATACGCAGTATTTT. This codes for CSARDSSGSVTDTQYF.

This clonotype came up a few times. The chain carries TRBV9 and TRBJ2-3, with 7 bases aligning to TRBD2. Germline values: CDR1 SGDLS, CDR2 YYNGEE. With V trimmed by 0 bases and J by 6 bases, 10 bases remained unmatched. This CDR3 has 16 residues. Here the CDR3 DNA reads TGTGCCAGCAGCGTAGGGCTAGCGGAGCCCGACGATACGCAGTATTTT. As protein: CASSVGLAEPDDTQYF.

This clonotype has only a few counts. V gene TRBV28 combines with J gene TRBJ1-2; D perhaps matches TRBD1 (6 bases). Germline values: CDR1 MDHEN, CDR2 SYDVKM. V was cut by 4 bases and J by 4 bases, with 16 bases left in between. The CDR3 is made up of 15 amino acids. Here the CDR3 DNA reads TGTGCCAGCAGTTACGATCGGGGGCTTAGCTATGGCTACACCTTC. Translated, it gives CASSYDRGLSYGYTF.

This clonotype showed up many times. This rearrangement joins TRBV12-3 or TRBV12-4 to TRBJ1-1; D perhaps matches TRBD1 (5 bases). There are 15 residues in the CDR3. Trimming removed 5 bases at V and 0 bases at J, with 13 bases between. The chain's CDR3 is CASSPTGAVNTEAFF. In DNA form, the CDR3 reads TGTGCCAGCAGTCCCACCGGGGCCGTGAACACTGAAGCTTTCTTT.

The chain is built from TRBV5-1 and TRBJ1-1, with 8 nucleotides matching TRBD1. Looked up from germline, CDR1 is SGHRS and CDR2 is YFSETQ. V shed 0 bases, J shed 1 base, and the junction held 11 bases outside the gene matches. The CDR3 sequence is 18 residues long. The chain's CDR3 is CASSLAPGTGAGNTEAFF. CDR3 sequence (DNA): TGCGCCAGCAGCTTGGCACCCGGGACAGGAGCCGGGAACACTGAAGCTTTCTTT.

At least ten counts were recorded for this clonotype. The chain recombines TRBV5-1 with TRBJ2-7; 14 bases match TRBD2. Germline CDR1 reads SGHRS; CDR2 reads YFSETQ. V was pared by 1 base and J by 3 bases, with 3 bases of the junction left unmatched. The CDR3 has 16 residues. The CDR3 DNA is TGCGCCAGCAGCTTGAGGGGACTAGCGGGAGTCTACGAGCAGTACTTC. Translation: CASSLRGLAGVYEQYF.

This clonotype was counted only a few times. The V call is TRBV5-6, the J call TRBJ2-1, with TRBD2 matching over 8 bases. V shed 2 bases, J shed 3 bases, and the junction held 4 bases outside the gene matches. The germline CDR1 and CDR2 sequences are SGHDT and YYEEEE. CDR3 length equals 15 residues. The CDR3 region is CASSLPGTSYNEQFF. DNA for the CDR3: TGTGCCAGCAGCTTACCCGGGACTAGCTACAATGAGCAGTTCTTC.

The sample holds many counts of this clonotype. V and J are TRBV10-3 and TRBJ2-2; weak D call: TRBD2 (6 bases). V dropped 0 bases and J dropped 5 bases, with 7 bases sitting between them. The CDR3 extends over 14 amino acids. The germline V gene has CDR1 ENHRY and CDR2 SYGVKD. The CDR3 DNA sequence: TGTGCCATCAGTGAGTCGCGGGAAACCGGGGAGCTGTTTTTT. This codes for CAISESRETGELFF.

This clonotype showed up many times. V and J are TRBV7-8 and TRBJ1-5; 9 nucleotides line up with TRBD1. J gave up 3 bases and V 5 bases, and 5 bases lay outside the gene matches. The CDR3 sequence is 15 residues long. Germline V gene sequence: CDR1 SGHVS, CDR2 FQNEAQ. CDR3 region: CASSPTGGNNQPQHF. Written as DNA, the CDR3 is TGTGCCAGCAGCCCTACAGGGGGCAACAATCAGCCCCAGCATTTT. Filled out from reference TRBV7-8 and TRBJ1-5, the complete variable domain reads GAGVSQSPRYKVAKRGQDVALRCDPISGHVSLFWYQQALGQGPEFLTYFQNEAQLDKSGLPSDRFFAERPEGSVSTLKIQRTQQEDSAVYLCASSPTGGNNQPQHFGDGTRLSIL.

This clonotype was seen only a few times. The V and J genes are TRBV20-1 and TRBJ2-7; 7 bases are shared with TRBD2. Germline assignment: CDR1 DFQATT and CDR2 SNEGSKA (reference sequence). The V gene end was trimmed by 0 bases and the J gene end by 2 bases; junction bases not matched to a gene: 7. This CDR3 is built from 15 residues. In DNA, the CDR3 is TGCAGTGCTAGAGATCCCAGCGGGATCACCTACGAGCAGTACTTC. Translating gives CSARDPSGITYEQYF.

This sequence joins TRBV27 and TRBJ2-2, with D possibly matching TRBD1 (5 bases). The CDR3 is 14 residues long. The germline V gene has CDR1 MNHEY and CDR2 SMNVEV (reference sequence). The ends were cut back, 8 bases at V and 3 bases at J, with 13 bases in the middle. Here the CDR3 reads CASRRAPHTGELFF. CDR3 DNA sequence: TGTGCCAGCCGCAGGGCACCCCACACCGGGGAGCTGTTTTTT.

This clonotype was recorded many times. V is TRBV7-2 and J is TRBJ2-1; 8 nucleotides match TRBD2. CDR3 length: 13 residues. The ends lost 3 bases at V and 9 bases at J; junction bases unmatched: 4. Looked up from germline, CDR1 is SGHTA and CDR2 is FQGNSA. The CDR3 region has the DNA TGTGCCAGCAGCTTCAGAGCGGGAGTTGAGCAGTTCTTC. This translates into CASSFRAGVEQFF.

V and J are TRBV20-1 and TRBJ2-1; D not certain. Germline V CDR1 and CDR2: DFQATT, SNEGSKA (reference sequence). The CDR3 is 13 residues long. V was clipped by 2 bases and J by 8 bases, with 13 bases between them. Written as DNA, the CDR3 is TGCAGTGCTAGAATACGTCTGAGGTATGAGCAGTTCTTC. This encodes CSARIRLRYEQFF.

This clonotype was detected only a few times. The chain's CDR3 is CASSGDLVLYSEQYF. For the CDR3, the DNA is TGCGCCAGCAGCGGTGACTTGGTCCTTTACTCCGAGCAGTACTTC. The genes are TRBV5-1 and TRBJ2-7; D not resolved. Trimming took off 4 bases at V and 6 bases at J, with 20 bases between the two ends. Per the germline V gene, CDR1 is SGHRS and CDR2 is YFSETQ. CDR3 length: 15 residues.

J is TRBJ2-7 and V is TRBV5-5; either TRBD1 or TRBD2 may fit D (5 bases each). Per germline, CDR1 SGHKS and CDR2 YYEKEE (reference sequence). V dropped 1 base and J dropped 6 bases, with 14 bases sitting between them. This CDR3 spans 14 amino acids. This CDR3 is CASSLLPGTSEQYF. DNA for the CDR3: TGTGCCAGCAGCTTGTTACCAGGGACGAGCGAGCAGTACTTC.

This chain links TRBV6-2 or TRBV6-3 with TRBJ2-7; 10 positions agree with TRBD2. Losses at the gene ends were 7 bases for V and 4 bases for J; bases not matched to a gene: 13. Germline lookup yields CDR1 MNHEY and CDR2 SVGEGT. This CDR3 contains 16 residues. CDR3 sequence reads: CASTVARASGSYEQYF. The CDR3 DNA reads TGTGCCAGCACCGTCGCGAGGGCTAGCGGGAGTTACGAGCAGTACTTC.

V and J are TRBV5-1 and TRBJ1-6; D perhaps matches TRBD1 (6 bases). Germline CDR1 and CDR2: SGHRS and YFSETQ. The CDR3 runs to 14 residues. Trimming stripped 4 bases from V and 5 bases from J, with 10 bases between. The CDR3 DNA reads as TGCGCCAGCAGCCCCTGGACAGATAATTCACCCCTCCACTTT. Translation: CASSPWTDNSPLHF.

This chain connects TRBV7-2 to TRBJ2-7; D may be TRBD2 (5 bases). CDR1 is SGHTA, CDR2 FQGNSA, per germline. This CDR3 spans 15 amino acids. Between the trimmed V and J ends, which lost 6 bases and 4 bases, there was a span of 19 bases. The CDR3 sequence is CASSLVRGSGYEQYF. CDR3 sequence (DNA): TGTGCCAGCAGTCTCGTCCGGGGATCCGGATACGAGCAGTACTTC.

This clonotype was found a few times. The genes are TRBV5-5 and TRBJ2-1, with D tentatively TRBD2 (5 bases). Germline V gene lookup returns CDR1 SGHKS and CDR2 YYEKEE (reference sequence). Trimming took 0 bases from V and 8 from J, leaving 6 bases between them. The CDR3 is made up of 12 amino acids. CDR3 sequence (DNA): TGTGCCAGCAGCTTGGCCGGGGATGAGCAGTTCTTC. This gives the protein CASSLAGDEQFF.

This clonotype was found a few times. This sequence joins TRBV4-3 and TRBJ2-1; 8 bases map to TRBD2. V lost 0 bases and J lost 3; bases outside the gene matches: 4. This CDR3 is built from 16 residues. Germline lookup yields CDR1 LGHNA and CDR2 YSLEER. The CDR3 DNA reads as TGCGCCAGCAGCCAAGATAGCGGGGACGGCTACAATGAGCAGTTCTTC. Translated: CASSQDSGDGYNEQFF.

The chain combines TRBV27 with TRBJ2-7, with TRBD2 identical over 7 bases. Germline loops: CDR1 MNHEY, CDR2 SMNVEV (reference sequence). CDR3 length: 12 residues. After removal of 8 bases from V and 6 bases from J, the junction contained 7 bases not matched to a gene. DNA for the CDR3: TGTGCCAGCCGGGCGGGAGAGGGCGAGCAGTACTTC. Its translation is CASRAGEGEQYF.

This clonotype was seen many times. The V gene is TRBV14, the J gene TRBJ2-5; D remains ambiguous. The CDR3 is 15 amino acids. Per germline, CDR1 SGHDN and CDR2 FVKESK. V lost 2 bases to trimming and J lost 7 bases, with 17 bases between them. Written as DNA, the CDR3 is TGTGCCAGCAGCCAACCAATGACGGGTGTAGGGACCCAGTACTTC. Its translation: CASSQPMTGVGTQYF.

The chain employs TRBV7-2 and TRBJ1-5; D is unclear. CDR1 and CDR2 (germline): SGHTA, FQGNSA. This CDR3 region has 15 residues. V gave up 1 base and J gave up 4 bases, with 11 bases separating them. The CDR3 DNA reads TGTGCCAGCAGCTTAGAAATTGGGCTGAATCAGCCCCAGCATTTT. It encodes CASSLEIGLNQPQHF.

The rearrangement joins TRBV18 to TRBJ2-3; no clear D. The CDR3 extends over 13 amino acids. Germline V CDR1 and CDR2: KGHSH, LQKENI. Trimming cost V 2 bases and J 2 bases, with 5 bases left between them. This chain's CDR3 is CASSPLLTDTQYF. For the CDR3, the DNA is TGTGCCAGCTCACCATTACTCACAGATACGCAGTATTTT.

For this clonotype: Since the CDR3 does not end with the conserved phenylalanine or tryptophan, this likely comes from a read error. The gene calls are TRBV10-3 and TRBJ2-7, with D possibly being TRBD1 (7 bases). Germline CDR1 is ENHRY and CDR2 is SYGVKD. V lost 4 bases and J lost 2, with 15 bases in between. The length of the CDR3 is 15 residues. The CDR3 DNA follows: TGTGCCATCAGTGGCCCAGGGGGGTCCCCCTACGAGCAGTACCTC. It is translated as CAISGPGGSPYEQYL.